This TCR beta chain is from a study of OX40 agonist ivuxolimab in advanced cancers. CDR1 is SGDLS, CDR2 YYNGEE, per germline. CDR3 length: 15 residues. V gave up 7 bases and J gave up 0 bases, with 15 bases separating them. Here immunoSEQ multiplex PCR was the method, and the copy in TCRdb shows in-frame clones only, minus some. This sample carries over 150,000 clones, roughly 94% of them seen once, and the ten largest clones take about 0.31%. This sequence originates from an adult with an advanced solid tumor such as melanoma, head and neck, liver or kidney cancer. The chain employs TRBV9 and TRBJ2-3; possibly TRBD1 or TRBD2 for D (5 bases each). This sample comprised CD4+ or CD8+ T cells sorted from blood, obtained in a trial of the OX40 agonist ivuxolimab. CDR3 residues: CASGRGDLSTDTQYF. CDR3 coding DNA: TGTGCCAGCGGCAGAGGGGACCTTAGCACAGATACGCAGTATTTT.